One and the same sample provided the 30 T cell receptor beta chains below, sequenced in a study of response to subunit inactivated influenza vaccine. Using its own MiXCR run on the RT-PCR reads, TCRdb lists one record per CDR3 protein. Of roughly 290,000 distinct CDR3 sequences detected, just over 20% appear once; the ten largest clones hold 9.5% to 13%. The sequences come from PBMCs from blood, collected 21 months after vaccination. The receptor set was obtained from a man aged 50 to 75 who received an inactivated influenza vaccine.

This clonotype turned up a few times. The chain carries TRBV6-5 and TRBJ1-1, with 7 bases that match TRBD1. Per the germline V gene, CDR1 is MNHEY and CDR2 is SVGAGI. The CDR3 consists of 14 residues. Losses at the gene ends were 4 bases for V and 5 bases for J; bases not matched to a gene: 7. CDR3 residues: CASSSQGYWTEAFF. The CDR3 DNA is TGTGCCAGCAGTTCACAGGGGTATTGGACTGAAGCTTTCTTT.

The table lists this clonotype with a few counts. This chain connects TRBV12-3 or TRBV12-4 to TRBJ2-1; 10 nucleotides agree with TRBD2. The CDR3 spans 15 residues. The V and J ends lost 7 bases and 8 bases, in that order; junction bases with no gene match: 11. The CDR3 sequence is CASNLSGGAGDEQFF. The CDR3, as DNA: TGTGCCAGCAACTTGAGCGGGGGGGCGGGCGATGAGCAGTTCTTC.

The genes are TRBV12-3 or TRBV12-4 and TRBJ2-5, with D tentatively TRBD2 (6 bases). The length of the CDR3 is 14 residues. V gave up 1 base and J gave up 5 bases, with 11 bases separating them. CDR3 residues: CASSLGWEAETQYF. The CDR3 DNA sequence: TGTGCCAGCAGTTTAGGTTGGGAGGCGGAGACCCAGTACTTC.

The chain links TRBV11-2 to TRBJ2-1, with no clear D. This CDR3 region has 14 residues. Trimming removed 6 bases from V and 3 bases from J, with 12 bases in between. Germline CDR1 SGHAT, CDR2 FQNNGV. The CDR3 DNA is TGTGCCAGCAGTCCAACTGGGATCTACAATGAGCAGTTCTTC. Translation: CASSPTGIYNEQFF.

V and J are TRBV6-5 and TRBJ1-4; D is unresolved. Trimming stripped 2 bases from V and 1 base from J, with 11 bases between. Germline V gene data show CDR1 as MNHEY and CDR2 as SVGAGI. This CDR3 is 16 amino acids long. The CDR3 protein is CASSYILPRTNEKLFF. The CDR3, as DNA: TGTGCCAGCAGTTACATTCTCCCCCGAACTAATGAAAAACTGTTTTTT.

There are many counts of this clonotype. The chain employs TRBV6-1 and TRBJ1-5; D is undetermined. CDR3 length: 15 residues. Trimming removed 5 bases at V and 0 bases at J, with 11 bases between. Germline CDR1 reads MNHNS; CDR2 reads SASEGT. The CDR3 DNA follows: TGTGCCAGCAGTTTGGACGGGCTTAGCAATCAGCCCCAGCATTTT. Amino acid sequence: CASSLDGLSNQPQHF.

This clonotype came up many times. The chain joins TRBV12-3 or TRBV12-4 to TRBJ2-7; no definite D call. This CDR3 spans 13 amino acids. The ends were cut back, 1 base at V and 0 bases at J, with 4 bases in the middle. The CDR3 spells CASSLGFSYEQYF. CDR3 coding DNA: TGTGCCAGCAGTTTAGGGTTCTCCTACGAGCAGTACTTC.

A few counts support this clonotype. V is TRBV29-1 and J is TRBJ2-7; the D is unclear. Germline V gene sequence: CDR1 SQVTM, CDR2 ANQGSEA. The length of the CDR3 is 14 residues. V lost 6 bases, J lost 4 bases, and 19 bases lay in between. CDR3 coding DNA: TGCAGCGTCAACCTTCAGGAACGCCTTTACGAGCAGTACTTC. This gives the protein CSVNLQERLYEQYF.

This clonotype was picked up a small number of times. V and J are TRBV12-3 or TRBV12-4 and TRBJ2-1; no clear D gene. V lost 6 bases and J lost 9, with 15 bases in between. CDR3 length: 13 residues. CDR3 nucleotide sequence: TGTGCCAGCAGCTTCTCCGCAAGGACTGAGCAGTTCTTC. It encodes CASSFSARTEQFF.

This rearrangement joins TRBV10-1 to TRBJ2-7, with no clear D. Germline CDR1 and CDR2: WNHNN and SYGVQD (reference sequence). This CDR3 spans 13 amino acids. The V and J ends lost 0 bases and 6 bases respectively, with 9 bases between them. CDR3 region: CASSESIRSEQYF. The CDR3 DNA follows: TGCGCCAGCAGTGAGTCGATCAGGAGCGAGCAGTACTTC.

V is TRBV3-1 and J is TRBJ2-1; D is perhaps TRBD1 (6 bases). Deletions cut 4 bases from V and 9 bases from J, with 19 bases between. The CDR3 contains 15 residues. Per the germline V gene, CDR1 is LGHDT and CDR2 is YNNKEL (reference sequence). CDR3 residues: CASSLGTPTSLEQFF. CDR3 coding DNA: TGTGCCAGCAGCCTCGGGACACCGACGAGCCTTGAGCAGTTCTTC.

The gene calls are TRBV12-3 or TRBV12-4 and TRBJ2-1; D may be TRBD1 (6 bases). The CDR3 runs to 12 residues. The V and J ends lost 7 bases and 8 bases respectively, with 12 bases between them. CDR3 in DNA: TGTGCCAGCACAGGGGTTGACGATGAGCAGTTCTTC. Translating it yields CASTGVDDEQFF.

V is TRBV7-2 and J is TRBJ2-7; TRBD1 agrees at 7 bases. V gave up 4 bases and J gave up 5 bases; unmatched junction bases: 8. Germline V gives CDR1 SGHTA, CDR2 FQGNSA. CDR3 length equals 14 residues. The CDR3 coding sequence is TGTGCCAGCAGCTCACTCCTGACAGGGAACGAGCAGTACTTC. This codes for CASSSLLTGNEQYF.

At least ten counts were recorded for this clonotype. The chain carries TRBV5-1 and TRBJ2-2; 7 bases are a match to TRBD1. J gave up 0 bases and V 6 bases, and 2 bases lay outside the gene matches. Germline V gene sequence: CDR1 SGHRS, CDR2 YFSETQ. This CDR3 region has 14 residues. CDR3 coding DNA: TGCGCCAGCACCGGGACAGCGAACACCGGGGAGCTGTTTTTT. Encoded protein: CASTGTANTGELFF. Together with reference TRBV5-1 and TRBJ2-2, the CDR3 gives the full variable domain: KAGVTQTPRYLIKTRGQQVTLSCSPISGHRSVSWYQQTPGQGLQFLFEYFSETQRNKGNFPGRFSGRQFSNSRSEMNVSTLELGDSALYLCASTGTANTGELFFGEGSRLTVL.

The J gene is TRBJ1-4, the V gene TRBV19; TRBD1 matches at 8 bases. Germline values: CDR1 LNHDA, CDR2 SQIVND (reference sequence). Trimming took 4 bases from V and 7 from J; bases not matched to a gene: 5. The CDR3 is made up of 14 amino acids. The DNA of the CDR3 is TGTGCCAGTAGTAAGGACAGGGTCGGTGAAAAACTGTTTTTT. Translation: CASSKDRVGEKLFF.

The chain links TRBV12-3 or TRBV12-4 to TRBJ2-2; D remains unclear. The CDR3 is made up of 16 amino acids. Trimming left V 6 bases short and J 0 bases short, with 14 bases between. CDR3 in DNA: TGTGCCAGCAGAGCAGTGGGTGCACCGAACACCGGGGAGCTGTTTTTT. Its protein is CASRAVGAPNTGELFF.

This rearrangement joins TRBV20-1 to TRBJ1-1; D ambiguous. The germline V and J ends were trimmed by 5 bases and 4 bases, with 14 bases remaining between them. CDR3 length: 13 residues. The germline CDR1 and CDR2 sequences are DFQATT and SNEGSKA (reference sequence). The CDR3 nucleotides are TGCAGTGCTCCCCCCGTACATGGCACTGAAGCTTTCTTT. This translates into CSAPPVHGTEAFF.

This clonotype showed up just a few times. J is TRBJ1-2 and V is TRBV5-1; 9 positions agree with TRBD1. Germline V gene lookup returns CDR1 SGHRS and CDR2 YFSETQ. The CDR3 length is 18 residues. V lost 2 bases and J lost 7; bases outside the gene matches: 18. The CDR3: CASSFFPGAGDRDRGYTF. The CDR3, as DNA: TGCGCCAGCAGCTTTTTTCCCGGCGCCGGGGACAGGGATCGTGGCTACACCTTC.

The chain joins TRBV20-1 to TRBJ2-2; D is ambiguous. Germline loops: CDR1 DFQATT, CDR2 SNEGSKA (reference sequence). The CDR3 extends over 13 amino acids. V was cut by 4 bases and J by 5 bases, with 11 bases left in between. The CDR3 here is CSATHFGTGELFF. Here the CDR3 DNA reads TGCAGTGCTACACACTTCGGTACCGGGGAGCTGTTTTTT.

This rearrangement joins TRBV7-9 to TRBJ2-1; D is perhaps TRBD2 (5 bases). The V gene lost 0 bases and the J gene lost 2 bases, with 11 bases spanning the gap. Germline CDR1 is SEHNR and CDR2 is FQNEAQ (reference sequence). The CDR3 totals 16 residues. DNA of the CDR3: TGTGCCAGCAGCTTAGCCCGGGGTGAGCCCTACAATGAGCAGTTCTTC. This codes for CASSLARGEPYNEQFF.

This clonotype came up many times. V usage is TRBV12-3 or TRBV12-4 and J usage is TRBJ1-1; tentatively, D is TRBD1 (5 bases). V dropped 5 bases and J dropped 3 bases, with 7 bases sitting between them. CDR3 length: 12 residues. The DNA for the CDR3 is TGTGCCAGCAGTACGGGACACACTGAAGCTTTCTTT. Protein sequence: CASSTGHTEAFF.

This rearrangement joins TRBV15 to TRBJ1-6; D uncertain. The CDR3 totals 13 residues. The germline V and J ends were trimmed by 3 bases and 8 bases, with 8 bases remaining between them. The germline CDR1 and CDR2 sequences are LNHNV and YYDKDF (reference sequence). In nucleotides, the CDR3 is TGTGCCACCAGCAGTGTTGGGGATTCACCCCTCCACTTT. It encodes CATSSVGDSPLHF.

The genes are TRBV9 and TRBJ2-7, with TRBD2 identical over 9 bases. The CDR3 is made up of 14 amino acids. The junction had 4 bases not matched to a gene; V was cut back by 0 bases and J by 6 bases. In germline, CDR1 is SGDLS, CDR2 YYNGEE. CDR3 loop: CASSVEGLASEQYF. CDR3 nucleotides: TGTGCCAGCAGCGTAGAGGGACTAGCTTCCGAGCAGTACTTC.

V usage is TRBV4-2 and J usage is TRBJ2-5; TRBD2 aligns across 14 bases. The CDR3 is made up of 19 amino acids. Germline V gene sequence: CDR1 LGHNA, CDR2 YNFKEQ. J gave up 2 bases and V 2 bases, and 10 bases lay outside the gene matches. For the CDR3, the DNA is TGTGCCAGCAGCCAACCGACTAGCGGGGGGGAATGGGGACAAGAGACCCAGTACTTC. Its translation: CASSQPTSGGEWGQETQYF.

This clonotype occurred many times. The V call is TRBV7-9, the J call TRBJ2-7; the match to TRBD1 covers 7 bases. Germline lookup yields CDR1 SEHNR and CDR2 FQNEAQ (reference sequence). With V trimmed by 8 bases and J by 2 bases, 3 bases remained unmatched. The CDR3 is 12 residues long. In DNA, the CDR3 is TGTGCCAGCGGGACAGCCACCTACGAGCAGTACTTC. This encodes CASGTATYEQYF.

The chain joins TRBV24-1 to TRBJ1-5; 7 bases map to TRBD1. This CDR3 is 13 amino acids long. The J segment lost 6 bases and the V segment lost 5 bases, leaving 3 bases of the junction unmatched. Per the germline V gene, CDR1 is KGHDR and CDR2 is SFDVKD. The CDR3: CATSAQGSQPQHF. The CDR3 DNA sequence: TGTGCCACCAGTGCACAGGGGAGTCAGCCCCAGCATTTT.

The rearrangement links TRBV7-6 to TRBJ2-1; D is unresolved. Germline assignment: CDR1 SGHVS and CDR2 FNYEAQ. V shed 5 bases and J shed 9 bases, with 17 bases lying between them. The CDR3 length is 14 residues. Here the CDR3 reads CASSPRTRTFEQFF. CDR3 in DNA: TGTGCCAGCAGCCCCCGGACGCGAACCTTTGAGCAGTTCTTC.

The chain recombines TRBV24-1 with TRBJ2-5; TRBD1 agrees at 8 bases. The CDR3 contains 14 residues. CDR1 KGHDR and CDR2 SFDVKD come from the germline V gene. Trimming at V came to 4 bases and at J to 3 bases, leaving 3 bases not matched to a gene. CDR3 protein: CATSDLGQEETQYF. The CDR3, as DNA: TGTGCCACCAGTGACCTGGGACAGGAAGAGACCCAGTACTTC.

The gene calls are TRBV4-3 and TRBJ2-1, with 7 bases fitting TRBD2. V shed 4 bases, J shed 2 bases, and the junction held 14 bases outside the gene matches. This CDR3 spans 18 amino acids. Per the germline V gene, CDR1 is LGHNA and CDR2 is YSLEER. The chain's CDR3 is CASSPTTGVAGAYNEQFF. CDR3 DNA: TGCGCCAGCAGCCCTACGACGGGAGTGGCGGGGGCCTACAATGAGCAGTTCTTC.

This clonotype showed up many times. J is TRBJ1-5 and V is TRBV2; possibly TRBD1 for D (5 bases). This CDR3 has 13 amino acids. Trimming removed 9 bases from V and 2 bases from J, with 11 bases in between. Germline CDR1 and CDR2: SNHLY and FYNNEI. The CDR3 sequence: CARGQGGNQPQHF. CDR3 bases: TGTGCCAGGGGGCAGGGCGGCAATCAGCCCCAGCATTTT.